The 7 T cell receptor beta chains below come from one sample, sequenced in a study of blood T cell repertoires in COVID-19. Profiled with immunoSEQ multiplex PCR; TCRdb holds only in-frame clones, not every one. Counted here are 390,000 or so clones, more than 80% occurring once; the ten biggest clones make up more than 1.4%. The sequencing input was peripheral blood. Source of these receptors: a woman in her 30s with active or convalescent COVID-19.

CDR3 loop: CASSSGLGSYNEQFF. The CDR3 nucleotides are TGTGCCAGCAGCTCCGGACTAGGGTCCTACAATGAGCAGTTCTTC. J is TRBJ2-1 and V is TRBV7-9, with 7 positions matching TRBD2. The CDR3 contains 15 residues. Germline V CDR1 and CDR2: SEHNR, FQNEAQ (reference sequence). The V segment lost 4 bases and the J segment 1 base; nucleotides outside the gene matches: 4.

The chain has TRBV3-1 (or the pseudogene TRBV3-2) and TRBJ2-3; a possible D gene is TRBD2 (5 bases). Trimming took 0 bases from V and 1 from J, leaving 11 bases between them. The CDR3 has 16 residues. Germline V gene sequence: CDR1 LGHDT, CDR2 YNNKEL (reference sequence). The CDR3 loop is CASSQESGSGTDTQYF. As DNA, the CDR3 is TGTGCCAGCAGCCAAGAGTCGGGTAGCGGCACAGATACGCAGTATTTT.

This chain uses TRBV24-1 with TRBJ2-1, with TRBD2 matching 7 bases. The germline V gene has CDR1 KGHDR and CDR2 SFDVKD. After removal of 5 bases from V and 4 bases from J, the junction contained 13 bases not matched to a gene. This CDR3 contains 17 residues. CDR3 coding DNA: TGTGCCACCAGTGCGGGAGGCGGGAACTCTCATTACAATGAGCAGTTCTTC. Protein product: CATSAGGGNSHYNEQFF.

There are a few counts of this clone. V and J are TRBV6-5 and TRBJ1-2; TRBD1 aligns across 7 bases. The junction had 1 base not matched to a gene; V was cut back by 7 bases and J by 2 bases. This CDR3 has 12 amino acids. Germline V gives CDR1 MNHEY, CDR2 SVGAGI. The CDR3 coding sequence is TGTGCCAGCAAGGGGGCAAACTATGGCTACACCTTC. Residues: CASKGANYGYTF.

V gene TRBV11-2 combines with J gene TRBJ1-4, with 7 bases aligning to TRBD1. The germline V gene encodes CDR1 SGHAT and CDR2 FQNNGV. This CDR3 is built from 15 residues. V lost 0 bases and J lost 7; bases outside the gene matches: 5. CDR3 amino acids: CASSLEGQRREKLFF. In DNA form, the CDR3 reads TGTGCCAGCAGCTTAGAGGGACAGAGGCGTGAAAAACTGTTTTTT. Based on the CDR3 plus reference TRBV11-2 and TRBJ1-4, the full variable domain is EAGVAQSPRYKIIEKRQSVAFWCNPISGHATLYWYQQILGQGPKLLIQFQNNGVVDDSQLPKDRFSAERLKGVDSTLKIQPAKLEDSAVYLCASSLEGQRREKLFFGSGTQLSVL.

The sample holds one count of this clone. This chain links TRBV3-1 (or the pseudogene TRBV3-2) with TRBJ1-2; D not certain. CDR1 is LGHDT and CDR2 is YNNKEL in the germline V gene (reference sequence). The V gene lost 1 base and the J gene lost 0 bases, with 9 bases spanning the gap. CDR3 length: 15 amino acids. CDR3 sequence: CASSQGQSANYGYTF. In nucleotides, the CDR3 is TGTGCCAGCAGCCAAGGGCAGTCAGCTAACTATGGCTACACCTTC.

The V gene is TRBV5-4, the J gene TRBJ2-4, with a possible D match to TRBD2 (6 bases). The CDR3 totals 13 residues. V was cut by 1 base and J by 6 bases, with 8 bases left in between. In germline, CDR1 is SGHNT, CDR2 YYREEE (reference sequence). CDR3 sequence reads: CASSLSGGNIQYF. CDR3 bases: TGTGCCAGCAGCTTGTCCGGGGGAAACATTCAGTACTTC.